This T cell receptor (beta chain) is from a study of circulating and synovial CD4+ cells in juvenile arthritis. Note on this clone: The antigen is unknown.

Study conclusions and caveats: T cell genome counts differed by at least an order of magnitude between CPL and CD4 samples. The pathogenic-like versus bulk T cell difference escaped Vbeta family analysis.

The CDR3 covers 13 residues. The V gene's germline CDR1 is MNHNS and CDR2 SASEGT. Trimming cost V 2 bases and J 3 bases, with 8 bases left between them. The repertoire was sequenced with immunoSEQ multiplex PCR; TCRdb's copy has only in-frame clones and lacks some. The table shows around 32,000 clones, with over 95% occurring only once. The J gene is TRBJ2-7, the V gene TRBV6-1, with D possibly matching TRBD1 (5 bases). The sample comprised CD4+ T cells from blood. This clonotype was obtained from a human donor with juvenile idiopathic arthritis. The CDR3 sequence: CASSERGLYEQYF. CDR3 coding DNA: TGTGCCAGCAGTGAAAGGGGCCTCTACGAGCAGTACTTC.